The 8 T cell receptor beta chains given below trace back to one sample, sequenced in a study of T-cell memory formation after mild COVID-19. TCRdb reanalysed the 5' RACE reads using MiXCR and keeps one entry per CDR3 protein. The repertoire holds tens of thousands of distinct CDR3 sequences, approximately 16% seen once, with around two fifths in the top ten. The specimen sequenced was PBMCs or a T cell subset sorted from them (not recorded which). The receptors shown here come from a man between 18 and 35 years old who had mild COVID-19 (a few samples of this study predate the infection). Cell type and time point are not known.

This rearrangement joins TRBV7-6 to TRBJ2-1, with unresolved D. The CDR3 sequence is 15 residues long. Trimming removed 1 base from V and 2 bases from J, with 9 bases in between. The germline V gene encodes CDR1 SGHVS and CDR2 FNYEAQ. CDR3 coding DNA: TGTGCCAGCAGCTTAGGACGGACCCCCTACAATGAGCAGTTCTTC. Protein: CASSLGRTPYNEQFF. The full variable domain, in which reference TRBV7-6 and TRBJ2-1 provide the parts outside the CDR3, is GAGVSQSPRYKVTKRGQDVALRCDPISGHVSLYWYRQALGQGPEFLTYFNYEAQQDKSGLPNDRFSAERPEGSISTLTIQRTEQRDSAMYRCASSLGRTPYNEQFFGPGTRLTVL.

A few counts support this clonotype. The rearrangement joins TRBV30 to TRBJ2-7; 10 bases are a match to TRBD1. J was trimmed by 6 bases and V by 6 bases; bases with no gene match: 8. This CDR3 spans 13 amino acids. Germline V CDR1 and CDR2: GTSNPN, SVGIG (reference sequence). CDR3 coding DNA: TGTGCCTGTACCGGGACAGGGGTGATCGAGCAGTACTTC. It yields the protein CACTGTGVIEQYF.

The CDR3 spells CASSLGGTGGNTDTQYF. The CDR3 nucleotides read TGTGCCAGCAGCTTAGGTGGTACGGGGGGAAACACAGATACGCAGTATTTT. The J gene is TRBJ2-3, the V gene TRBV11-2; 7 positions match TRBD2. Trimming removed 1 base from V and 2 bases from J; junction bases left unmatched: 9. Germline V gene lookup returns CDR1 SGHAT and CDR2 FQNNGV. The CDR3 runs 17 residues.

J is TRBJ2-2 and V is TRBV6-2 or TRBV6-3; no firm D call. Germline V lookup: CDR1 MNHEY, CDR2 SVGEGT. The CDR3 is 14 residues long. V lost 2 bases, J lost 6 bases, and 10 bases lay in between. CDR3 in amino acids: CASSYALGPGELFF. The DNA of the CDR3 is TGTGCCAGCAGTTACGCTCTCGGACCCGGGGAGCTGTTTTTT.

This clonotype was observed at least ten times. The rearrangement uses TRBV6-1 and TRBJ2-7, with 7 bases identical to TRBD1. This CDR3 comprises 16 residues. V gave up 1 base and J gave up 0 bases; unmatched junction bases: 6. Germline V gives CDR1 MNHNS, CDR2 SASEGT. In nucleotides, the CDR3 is TGTGCCAGCAGTGAAGAGGCAGGGGACAGCTCCTACGAGCAGTACTTC. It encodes CASSEEAGDSSYEQYF.

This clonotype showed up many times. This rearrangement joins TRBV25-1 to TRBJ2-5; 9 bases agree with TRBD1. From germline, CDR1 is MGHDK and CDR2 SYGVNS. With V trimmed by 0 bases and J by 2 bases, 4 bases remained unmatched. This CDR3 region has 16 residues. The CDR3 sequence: CASSEYGDRVQETQYF. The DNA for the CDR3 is TGTGCCAGCAGTGAATATGGGGACAGGGTACAAGAGACCCAGTACTTC. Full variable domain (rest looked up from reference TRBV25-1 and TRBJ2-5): EADIYQTPRYLVIGTGKKITLECSQTMGHDKMYWYQQDPGMELHLIHYSYGVNSTEKGDLSSESTVSRIRTEHFPLTLESARPSHTSQYLCASSEYGDRVQETQYFGPGTRLLVL.

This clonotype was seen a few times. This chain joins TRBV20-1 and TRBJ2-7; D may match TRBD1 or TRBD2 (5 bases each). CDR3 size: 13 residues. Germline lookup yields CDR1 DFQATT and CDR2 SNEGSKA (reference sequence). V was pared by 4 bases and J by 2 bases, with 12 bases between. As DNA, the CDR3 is TGCAGTGCTACCGGGACGCACACCTACGAGCAGTACTTC. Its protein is CSATGTHTYEQYF.

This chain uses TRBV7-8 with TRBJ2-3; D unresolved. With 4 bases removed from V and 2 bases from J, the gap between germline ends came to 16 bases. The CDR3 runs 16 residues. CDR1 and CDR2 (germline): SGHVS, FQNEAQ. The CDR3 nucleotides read TGTGCCAGCAGCTATTCGCTGGACCAAAACACAGATACGCAGTATTTT. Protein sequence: CASSYSLDQNTDTQYF. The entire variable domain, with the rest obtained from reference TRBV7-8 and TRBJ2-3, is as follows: GAGVSQSPRYKVAKRGQDVALRCDPISGHVSLFWYQQALGQGPEFLTYFQNEAQLDKSGLPSDRFFAERPEGSVSTLKIQRTQQEDSAVYLCASSYSLDQNTDTQYFGPGTRLTVL.